This entry lists 15 T cell receptor beta chains sequenced from one sample in a study of control samples from healthy donors and cancer patients. Data came from immunoSEQ multiplex PCR; TCRdb stores just in-frame clones and leaves some out. The sample carries around 200,000 clones, 91% recorded once. The specimen was blood. All receptors come from a woman in her thirties in good health.

The V call is TRBV19, the J call TRBJ2-1; the D is unclear. Deletions cut 3 bases from V and 4 bases from J, with 13 bases between. The CDR3 spans 15 residues. CDR1 LNHDA and CDR2 SQIVND come from the germline V gene (reference sequence). The CDR3 here is CASSIGLDPYNEQFF. In nucleotides, the CDR3 is TGTGCCAGTAGTATTGGGTTAGACCCATACAATGAGCAGTTCTTC.

The rearrangement links TRBV5-4 to TRBJ2-7; 11 bases fit TRBD2. Germline values: CDR1 SGHNT, CDR2 YYREEE (reference sequence). This CDR3 is built from 16 residues. V lost 5 bases, J lost 0 bases, and 7 bases stayed unmatched. The CDR3 here is CASRPGLAGSSYEQYF. DNA for the CDR3: TGTGCCAGCAGACCCGGACTAGCGGGTTCCTCCTACGAGCAGTACTTC.

V usage is TRBV7-2 and J usage is TRBJ2-1; D is undetermined. Germline V CDR1 and CDR2: SGHTA, FQGNSA. The CDR3 is made up of 13 amino acids. V was shortened by 1 base and J by 6 bases, with 7 bases between the two germline ends. This CDR3 is CASSLGVVNEQFF. CDR3 coding DNA: TGTGCCAGCAGCTTAGGGGTAGTCAATGAGCAGTTCTTC.

The chain combines TRBV5-4 with TRBJ1-5; D ambiguous. Between the trimmed V and J ends, which lost 4 bases and 7 bases, there was a span of 15 bases. Germline CDR1 is SGHNT and CDR2 is YYREEE (reference sequence). The CDR3 length is 14 residues. The CDR3 nucleotides read TGTGCCAGCAGCCTACACGGAAGTTACCAGCCCCAGCATTTT. Translation: CASSLHGSYQPQHF.

Concerning this clone: The same CDR3 also results from other DNA sequences found in this sample. The V and J genes are TRBV19 and TRBJ2-1; D is unresolved. Germline lookup yields CDR1 LNHDA and CDR2 SQIVND (reference sequence). The CDR3 covers 14 residues. V was shortened by 1 base and J by 2 bases, with 6 bases between the two germline ends. CDR3 DNA: TGTGCCAGTAGTATAGGGACCACCTACAATGAGCAGTTCTTC. Encoded protein: CASSIGTTYNEQFF.

The chain uses TRBV6-1 and TRBJ2-1, with 11 bases fitting TRBD2. Per germline, CDR1 MNHNS and CDR2 SASEGT. Germline trimming cut 2 bases from V and 1 base from J; bases unmatched to any gene: 4. The CDR3 consists of 17 residues. The CDR3 here is CASSESSSGRSYNEQFF. The CDR3 DNA reads as TGTGCCAGCAGTGAATCGTCTAGCGGGAGGTCCTACAATGAGCAGTTCTTC.

The chain joins TRBV25-1 to TRBJ2-3; D unresolved. V dropped 1 base and J dropped 0 bases, with 2 bases sitting between them. CDR1 and CDR2 (germline): MGHDK, SYGVNS. This CDR3 region has 13 residues. CDR3 sequence reads: CASSEFSTDTQYF. The CDR3 bases are TGTGCCAGCAGTGAATTTAGCACAGATACGCAGTATTTT. The full variable domain, its missing parts supplied by reference TRBV25-1 and TRBJ2-3, is EADIYQTPRYLVIGTGKKITLECSQTMGHDKMYWYQQDPGMELHLIHYSYGVNSTEKGDLSSESTVSRIRTEHFPLTLESARPSHTSQYLCASSEFSTDTQYFGPGTRLTVL.

The chain couples TRBV28 to TRBJ1-3; 10 bases map to TRBD1. The CDR3 has 15 amino acids. CDR1 and CDR2 (germline): MDHEN, SYDVKM. Trimming cost V 6 bases and J 4 bases; bases outside gene matches: 6. For the CDR3, the DNA is TGTGCCAGCAGCCCCCAGACAGGGGGCGGAAACACCATATATTTT. It codes for CASSPQTGGGNTIYF.

The chain is built from TRBV28 and TRBJ1-5; TRBD1 might be the D (5 bases). Germline CDR1 reads MDHEN; CDR2 reads SYDVKM. This CDR3 is built from 14 residues. V was pared by 1 base and J by 7 bases, with 11 bases between. For the CDR3, the DNA is TGTGCCAGCAGTTTATACGGGGGAGGCCAGCCCCAGCATTTT. This codes for CASSLYGGGQPQHF.

In DNA form, the CDR3 reads TGTGCCAGCAGCCCCGGACAGCCCTATGGCTACACCTTC. Encoded protein: CASSPGQPYGYTF. The V and J genes are TRBV27 and TRBJ1-2; D might be TRBD1 (6 bases). V was cut by 6 bases and J by 4 bases, with 12 bases left in between. CDR3 length equals 13 residues. CDR1 is MNHEY, CDR2 SMNVEV, per germline (reference sequence).

This sequence joins TRBV6-2 or TRBV6-3 and TRBJ1-1, with D unresolved. The germline V gene has CDR1 MNHEY and CDR2 SVGEGT. Trimming removed 1 base from V and 2 bases from J, with 2 bases in between. This CDR3 comprises 12 residues. CDR3 nucleotide sequence: TGTGCCAGCAGTTACTTTAACACTGAAGCTTTCTTT. Protein product: CASSYFNTEAFF.

This clone was detected once. The rearrangement joins TRBV4-2 to TRBJ2-1; 11 bases match TRBD2. Germline trimming cut 2 bases from V and 6 bases from J; bases unmatched to any gene: 3. The CDR3 totals 15 residues. CDR1 is LGHNA and CDR2 is YNFKEQ in the germline V gene. CDR3 in amino acids: CASSQSGTSGNEQFF. In nucleotides, the CDR3 is TGTGCCAGCAGCCAATCTGGGACTAGCGGCAATGAGCAGTTCTTC.

The chain is built from TRBV27 and TRBJ1-4, with 12 bases identical to TRBD1. The germline V gene encodes CDR1 MNHEY and CDR2 SMNVEV (reference sequence). The trim removed 5 bases at V and 8 bases at J, leaving 12 bases unmatched. The CDR3 covers 17 residues. The CDR3 nucleotides read TGTGCCAGCAGTAGTCCCGGGACAGGGGGCAGTCGGGAAAAACTGTTTTTT. Translating gives CASSSPGTGGSREKLFF.

The chain joins TRBV7-2 to TRBJ2-3; 10 bases line up with TRBD2. After removal of 5 bases from V and 2 bases from J, the junction contained 4 bases not matched to a gene. Germline CDR1 reads SGHTA; CDR2 reads FQGNSA. The CDR3 runs 15 residues. The CDR3 bases are TGTGCCAGCAGCCCAGCGGGAGGGAACACAGATACGCAGTATTTT. Amino acids: CASSPAGGNTDTQYF.

The chain joins TRBV3-1 (or the pseudogene TRBV3-2) to TRBJ2-1; D is unclear. The CDR3 has 14 residues. The V end was cut by 3 bases, the J end by 4 bases, with 10 bases between. In germline, CDR1 is LGHDT, CDR2 YNNKEL (reference sequence). CDR3 loop: CASSQVPWYNEQFF. CDR3 sequence (DNA): TGTGCCAGCAGCCAGGTACCTTGGTACAATGAGCAGTTCTTC.